This T cell receptor (beta chain) was observed in a study of blood T cell repertoires in COVID-19. For the study at large: The origin of the acute and convalescent COVID-19 samples was the United States, Italy and Spain. From T cells, B-cell-depleted T cells, or PBMCs came the material, which was cDNA or gDNA.

This clone was seen only once. CDR3 length equals 17 residues. Germline CDR1 and CDR2: KGHDR and SFDVKD. V was clipped by 9 bases and J by 0 bases, with 21 bases between them. Participants' reported clinical history set cohort assignment. Authors' data handling: Amplifying reference gene primers gave estimates of nucleated cell counts. Clones were read by immunoSEQ multiplex PCR, and TCRdb kept only the in-frame ones, dropping some. V and J calls and clone size are copied from that table; D and trimming were computed from the DNA. The top ten hold more than 0.85% of the sample, which has 350,000 to 450,000 clones, approximately 89% seen once.

The genes are TRBV24-1 and TRBJ2-3, with D possibly TRBD2 on 6 matching bases. Sequenced input: PBMCs or T cells enriched from blood (not recorded which). This clonotype originated in a middle-aged woman who had been exposed to COVID-19. CDR3 protein: CATGAGGDAGSTDTQYF. In DNA form, the CDR3 reads TGTGCCACCGGGGCAGGAGGGGACGCAGGTAGCACAGATACGCAGTATTTT.